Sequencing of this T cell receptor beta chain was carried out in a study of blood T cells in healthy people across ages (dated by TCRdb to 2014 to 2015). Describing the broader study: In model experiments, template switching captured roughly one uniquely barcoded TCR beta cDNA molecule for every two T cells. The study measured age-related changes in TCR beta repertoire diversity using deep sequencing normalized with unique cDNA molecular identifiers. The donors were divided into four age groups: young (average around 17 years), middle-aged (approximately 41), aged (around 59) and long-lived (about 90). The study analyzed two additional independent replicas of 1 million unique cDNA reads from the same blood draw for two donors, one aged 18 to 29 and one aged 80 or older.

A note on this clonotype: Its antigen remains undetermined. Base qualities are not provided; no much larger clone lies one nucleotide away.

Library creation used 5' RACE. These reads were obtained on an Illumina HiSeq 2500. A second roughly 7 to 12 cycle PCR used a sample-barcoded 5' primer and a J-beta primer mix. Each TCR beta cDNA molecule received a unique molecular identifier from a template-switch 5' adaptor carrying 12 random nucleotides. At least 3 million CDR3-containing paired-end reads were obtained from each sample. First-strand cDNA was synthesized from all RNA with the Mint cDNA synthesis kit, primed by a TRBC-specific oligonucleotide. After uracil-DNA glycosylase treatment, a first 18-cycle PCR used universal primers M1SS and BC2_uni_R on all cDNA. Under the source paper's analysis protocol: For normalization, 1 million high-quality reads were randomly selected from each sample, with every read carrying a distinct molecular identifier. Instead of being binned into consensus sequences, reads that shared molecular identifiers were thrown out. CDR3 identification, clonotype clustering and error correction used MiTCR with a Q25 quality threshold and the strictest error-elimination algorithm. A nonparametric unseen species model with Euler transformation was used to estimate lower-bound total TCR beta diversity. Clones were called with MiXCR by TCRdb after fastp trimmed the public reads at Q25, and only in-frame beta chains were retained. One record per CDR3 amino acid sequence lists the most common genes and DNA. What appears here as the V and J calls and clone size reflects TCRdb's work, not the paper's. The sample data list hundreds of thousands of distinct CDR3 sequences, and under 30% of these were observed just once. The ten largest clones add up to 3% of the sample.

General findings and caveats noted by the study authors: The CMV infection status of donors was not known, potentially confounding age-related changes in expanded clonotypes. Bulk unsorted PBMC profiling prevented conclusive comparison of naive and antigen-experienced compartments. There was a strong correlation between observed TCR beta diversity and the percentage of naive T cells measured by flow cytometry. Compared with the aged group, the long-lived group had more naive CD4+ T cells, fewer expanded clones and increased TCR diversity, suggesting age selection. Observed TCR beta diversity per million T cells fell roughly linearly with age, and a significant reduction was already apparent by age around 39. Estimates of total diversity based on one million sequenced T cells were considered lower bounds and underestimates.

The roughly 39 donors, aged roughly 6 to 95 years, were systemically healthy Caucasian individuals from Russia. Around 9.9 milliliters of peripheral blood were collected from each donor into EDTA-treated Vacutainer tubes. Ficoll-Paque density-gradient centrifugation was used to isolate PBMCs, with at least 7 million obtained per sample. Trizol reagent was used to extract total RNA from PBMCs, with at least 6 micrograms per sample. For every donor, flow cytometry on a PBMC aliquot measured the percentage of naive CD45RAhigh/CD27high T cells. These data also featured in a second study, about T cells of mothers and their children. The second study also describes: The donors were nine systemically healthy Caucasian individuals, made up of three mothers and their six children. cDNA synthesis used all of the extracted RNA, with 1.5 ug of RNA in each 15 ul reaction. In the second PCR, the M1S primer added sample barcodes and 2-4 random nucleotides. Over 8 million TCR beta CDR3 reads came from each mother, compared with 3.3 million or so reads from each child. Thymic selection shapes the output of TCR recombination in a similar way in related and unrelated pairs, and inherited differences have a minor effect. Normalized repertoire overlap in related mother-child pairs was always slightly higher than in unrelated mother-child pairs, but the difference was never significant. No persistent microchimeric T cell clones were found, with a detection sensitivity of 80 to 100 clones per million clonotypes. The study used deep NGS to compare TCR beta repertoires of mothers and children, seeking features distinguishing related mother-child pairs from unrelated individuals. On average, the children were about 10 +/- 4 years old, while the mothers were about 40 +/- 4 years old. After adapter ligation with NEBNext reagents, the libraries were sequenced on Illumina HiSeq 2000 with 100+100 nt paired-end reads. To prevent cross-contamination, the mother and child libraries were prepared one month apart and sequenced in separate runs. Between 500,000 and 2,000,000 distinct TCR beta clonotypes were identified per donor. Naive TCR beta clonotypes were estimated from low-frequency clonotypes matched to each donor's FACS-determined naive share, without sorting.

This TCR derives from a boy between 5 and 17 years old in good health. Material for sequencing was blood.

The DNA reads as follows: TGCAGTGCCAGGGCTTTTAAAGAGGATACGCAGTATTTT. Its protein reads: CSARAFKEDTQYF. This sequence uses TRBV20-1 and TRBJ2-3, with a tentative D gene TRBD1 over 5 matching bases. CDR1 and CDR2 are read off the germline V gene (reference sequence) as DFQATT and SNEGSKA. Including the terminal cysteine and phenylalanine, the CDR3 comprises 13 residues. Here the CDR3 DNA is all that survives: 39 bases in frame from base 1. V drops 6 bases and J drops 6 bases, leaving 16 bases in between.